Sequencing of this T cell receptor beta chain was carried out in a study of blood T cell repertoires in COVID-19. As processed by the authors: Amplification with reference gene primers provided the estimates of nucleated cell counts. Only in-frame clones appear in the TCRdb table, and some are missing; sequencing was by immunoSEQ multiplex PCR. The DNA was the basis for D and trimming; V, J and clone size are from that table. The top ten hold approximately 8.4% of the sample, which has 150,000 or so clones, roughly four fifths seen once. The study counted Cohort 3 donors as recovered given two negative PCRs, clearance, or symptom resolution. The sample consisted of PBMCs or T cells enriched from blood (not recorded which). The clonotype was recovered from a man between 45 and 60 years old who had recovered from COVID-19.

The CDR3 region is CASSLGSGHTEAFF. In DNA form, the CDR3 reads TGTGCCAGCAGCTTGGGATCAGGCCACACTGAAGCTTTCTTT. The rearrangement links TRBV5-5 to TRBJ1-1; no clear D gene. Looked up from germline, CDR1 is SGHKS and CDR2 is YYEKEE (reference sequence). V lost 0 bases and J 3 bases, leaving 9 bases between the germline ends. This CDR3 comprises 14 residues.